This TCR beta chain was recovered during a study of vaccination effects on CD4 cells after COVID-19. ViraFEST expansion of antigen-specific CD4+ T cells with viral peptide pools preceded sequencing. A roughly 11-day culture period preceded the isolation of CD4+ T cells. Among the vaccine recipients, none had a prior SARS-CoV-2 infection, and nucleocapsid antibodies were negative. Clones were read by immunoSEQ multiplex PCR, and TCRdb kept only the in-frame ones, dropping some. The sample carries over 20,000 clones, about two thirds recorded once. Trimming took off 0 bases at V and 2 bases at J, with 19 bases between the two ends. CDR1 MGHRA and CDR2 YSYEKL come from the germline V gene. This CDR3 is built from 18 residues. To note about this clone: Its specificity is not known.

This receptor was obtained from a human donor who received a COVID-19 vaccine. This sample comprised CD4+ T cells from PBMCs cultured with SARS-CoV-2 spike peptides, obtained before COVID-19 vaccination. The J gene is TRBJ1-2, the V gene TRBV4-1; possibly TRBD1 for D (6 bases). CDR3 amino acids: CASSQDRLGRQVNYGYTF. CDR3 sequence (DNA): TGCGCCAGCAGCCAAGATAGGCTCGGGCGACAGGTGAACTATGGCTACACCTTC.